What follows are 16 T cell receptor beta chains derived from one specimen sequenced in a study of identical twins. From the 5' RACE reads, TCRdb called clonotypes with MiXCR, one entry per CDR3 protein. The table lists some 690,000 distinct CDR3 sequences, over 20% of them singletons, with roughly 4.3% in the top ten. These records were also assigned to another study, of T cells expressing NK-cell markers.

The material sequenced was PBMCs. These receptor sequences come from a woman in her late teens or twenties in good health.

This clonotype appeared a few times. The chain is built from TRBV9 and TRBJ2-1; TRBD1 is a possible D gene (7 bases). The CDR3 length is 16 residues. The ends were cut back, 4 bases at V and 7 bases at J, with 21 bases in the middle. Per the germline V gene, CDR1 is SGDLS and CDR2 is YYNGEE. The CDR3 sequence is CASSPRGRTGVNEQFF. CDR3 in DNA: TGTGCCAGCAGCCCCCGAGGGAGGACAGGCGTGAATGAGCAGTTCTTC. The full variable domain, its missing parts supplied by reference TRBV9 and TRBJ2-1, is DSGVTQTPKHLITATGQRVTLRCSPRSGDLSVYWYQQSLDQGLQFLIQYYNGEERAKGNILERFSAQQFPDLHSELNLSSLELGDSALYFCASSPRGRTGVNEQFFGPGTRLTVL.

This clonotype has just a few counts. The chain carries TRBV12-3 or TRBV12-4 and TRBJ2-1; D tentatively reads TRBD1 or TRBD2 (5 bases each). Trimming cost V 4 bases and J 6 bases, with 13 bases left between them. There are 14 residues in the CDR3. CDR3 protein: CASSSSGPGNEQFF. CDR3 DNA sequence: TGTGCCAGCAGTTCCTCGGGACCAGGCAATGAGCAGTTCTTC.

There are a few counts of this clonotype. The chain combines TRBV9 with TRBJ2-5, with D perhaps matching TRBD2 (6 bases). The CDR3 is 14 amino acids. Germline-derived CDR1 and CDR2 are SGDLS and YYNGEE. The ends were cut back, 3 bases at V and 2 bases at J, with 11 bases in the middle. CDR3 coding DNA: TGTGCCAGCAGCGGAGGCGGGGAACAAGAGACCCAGTACTTC. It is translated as CASSGGGEQETQYF.

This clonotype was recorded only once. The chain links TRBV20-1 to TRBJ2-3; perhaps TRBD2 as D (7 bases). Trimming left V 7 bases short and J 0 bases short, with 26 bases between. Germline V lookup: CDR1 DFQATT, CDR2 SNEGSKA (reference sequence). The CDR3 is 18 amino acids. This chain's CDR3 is CSVHVFSGGDFSTDTQYF. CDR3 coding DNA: TGCAGTGTCCACGTCTTCTCGGGGGGCGATTTTAGCACAGATACGCAGTATTTT.

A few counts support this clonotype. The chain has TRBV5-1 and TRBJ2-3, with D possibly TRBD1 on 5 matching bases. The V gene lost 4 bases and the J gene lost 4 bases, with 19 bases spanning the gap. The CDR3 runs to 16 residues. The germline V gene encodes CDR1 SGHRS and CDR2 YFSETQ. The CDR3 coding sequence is TGCGCCAGCAGCGAAAACGGGCCCCCAGGGCCAGATACGCAGTATTTT. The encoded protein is CASSENGPPGPDTQYF.

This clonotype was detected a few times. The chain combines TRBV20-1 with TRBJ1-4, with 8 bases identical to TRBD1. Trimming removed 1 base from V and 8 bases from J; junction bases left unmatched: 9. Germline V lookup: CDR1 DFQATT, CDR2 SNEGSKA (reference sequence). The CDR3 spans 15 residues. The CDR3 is CSARAPGDRREKLFF. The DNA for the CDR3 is TGCAGTGCTAGAGCTCCGGGGGACAGGCGAGAAAAACTGTTTTTT.

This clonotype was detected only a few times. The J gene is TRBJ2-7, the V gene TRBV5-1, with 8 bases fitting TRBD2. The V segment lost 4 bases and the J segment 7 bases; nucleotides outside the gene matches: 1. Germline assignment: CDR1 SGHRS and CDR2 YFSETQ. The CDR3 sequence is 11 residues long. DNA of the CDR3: TGCGCCAGCAGCCGGGAGGGAGAGCAGTACTTC. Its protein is CASSREGEQYF.

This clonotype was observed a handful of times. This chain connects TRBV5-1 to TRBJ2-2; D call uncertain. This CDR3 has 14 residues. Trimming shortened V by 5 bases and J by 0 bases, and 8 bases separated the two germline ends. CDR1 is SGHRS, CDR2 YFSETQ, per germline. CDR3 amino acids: CASRGETNTGELFF. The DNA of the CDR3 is TGCGCCAGCAGAGGTGAAACGAACACCGGGGAGCTGTTTTTT.

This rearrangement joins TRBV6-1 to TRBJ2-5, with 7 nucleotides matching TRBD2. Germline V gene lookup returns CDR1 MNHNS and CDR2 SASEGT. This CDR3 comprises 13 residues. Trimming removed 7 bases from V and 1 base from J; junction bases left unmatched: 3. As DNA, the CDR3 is TGTGCCAGCATGGGGGGGATCCAAGAGACCCAGTACTTC. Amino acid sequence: CASMGGIQETQYF.

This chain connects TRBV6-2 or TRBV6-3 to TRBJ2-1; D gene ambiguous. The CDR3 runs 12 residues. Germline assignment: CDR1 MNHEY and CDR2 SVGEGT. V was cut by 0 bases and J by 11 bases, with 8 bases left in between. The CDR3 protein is CASSYSIGKQFF. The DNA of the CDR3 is TGTGCCAGCAGTTACTCGATCGGAAAGCAGTTCTTC.

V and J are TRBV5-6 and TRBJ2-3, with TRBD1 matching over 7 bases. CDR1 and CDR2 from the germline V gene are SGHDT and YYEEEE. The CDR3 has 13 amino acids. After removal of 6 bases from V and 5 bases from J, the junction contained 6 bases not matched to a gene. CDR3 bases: TGTGCCAGCAACGGACAGGTTGGAGATACGCAGTATTTT. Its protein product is CASNGQVGDTQYF.

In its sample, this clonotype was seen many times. The DNA of the CDR3 is TGCAGTGCCCGAAATCAGGGCTTGAACACTGAAGCTTTCTTT. This encodes CSARNQGLNTEAFF. The gene calls are TRBV20-1 and TRBJ1-1; D may be TRBD1 (5 bases). V gave up 6 bases and J gave up 0 bases, with 14 bases separating them. The CDR3 is 14 amino acids. CDR1 is DFQATT, CDR2 SNEGSKA, per germline (reference sequence).

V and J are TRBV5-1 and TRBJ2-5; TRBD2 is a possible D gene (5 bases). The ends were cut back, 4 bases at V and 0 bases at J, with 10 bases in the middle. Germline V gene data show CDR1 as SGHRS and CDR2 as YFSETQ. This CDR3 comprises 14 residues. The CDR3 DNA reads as TGCGCCAGCAGCGCTGGACTTTACCAAGAGACCCAGTACTTC. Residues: CASSAGLYQETQYF. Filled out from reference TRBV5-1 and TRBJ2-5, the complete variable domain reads KAGVTQTPRYLIKTRGQQVTLSCSPISGHRSVSWYQQTPGQGLQFLFEYFSETQRNKGNFPGRFSGRQFSNSRSEMNVSTLELGDSALYLCASSAGLYQETQYFGPGTRLLVL.

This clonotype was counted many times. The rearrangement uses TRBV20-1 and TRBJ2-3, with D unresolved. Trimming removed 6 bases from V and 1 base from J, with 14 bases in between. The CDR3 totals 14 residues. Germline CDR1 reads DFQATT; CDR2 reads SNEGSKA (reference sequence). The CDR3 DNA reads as TGCAGTGCCACCTGGGCTGGGGGCACAGATACGCAGTATTTT. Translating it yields CSATWAGGTDTQYF.

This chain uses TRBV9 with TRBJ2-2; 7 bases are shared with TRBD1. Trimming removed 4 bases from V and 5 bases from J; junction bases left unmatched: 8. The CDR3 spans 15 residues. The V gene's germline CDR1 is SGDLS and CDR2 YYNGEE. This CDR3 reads CASSKGTVLTGELFF. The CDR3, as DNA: TGTGCCAGCAGCAAGGGGACAGTCTTAACCGGGGAGCTGTTTTTT.

The CDR3 sequence: CASSQYGELFF. In DNA, the CDR3 is TGTGCCAGCAGTCAGTACGGGGAGCTGTTTTTT. This sequence joins TRBV6-2 or TRBV6-3 and TRBJ2-2; D uncertain. The CDR3 runs 11 residues. The germline V and J ends were trimmed by 5 bases and 7 bases, with 5 bases remaining between them. Germline values: CDR1 MNHEY, CDR2 SVGEGT.